This T cell receptor beta chain was recorded in a study of blood T cell repertoires in COVID-19. Study at large: Italy, Spain and the United States were the sources of the convalescent and acute COVID-19 samples. The analysed material was cDNA or gDNA that came from T cells, B-cell-depleted T cells, or PBMCs.

V was shortened by 3 bases and J by 5 bases, with 11 bases between the two germline ends. Germline V CDR1 and CDR2: SEHNR, FQNEAQ (reference sequence). The CDR3 length is 14 residues. As processed by the authors: Estimation of nucleated cell counts was performed using reference gene primer amplification. Some clones are missing from TCRdb's copy, which holds only in-frame ones; the method was immunoSEQ multiplex PCR. D and trimming were read from the DNA, whereas the V and J calls and clone size are those reported in that table. The sample lists 150,000 or so clones, approximately 70% occurring once.

The rearrangement links TRBV7-9 to TRBJ2-1, with D maybe TRBD1 (7 bases). The source material was peripheral blood. This sequence was found in a woman in her sixties or seventies with acute or convalescent COVID-19. This chain's CDR3 is CASSLRDRNNEQFF. The CDR3 coding sequence is TGTGCCAGCAGCTTGCGGGACAGAAACAATGAGCAGTTCTTC. The complete variable domain, with remaining parts taken from reference TRBV7-9 and TRBJ2-1, reads DTGVSQNPRHKITKRGQNVTFRCDPISEHNRLYWYRQTLGQGPEFLTYFQNEAQLEKSRLLSDRFSAERPKGSFSTLEIQRTEQGDSAMYLCASSLRDRNNEQFFGPGTRLTVL.